This T cell receptor beta chain stems from a study of T cells after yellow fever vaccination. General observations from the study: The secondary response was weaker but peaked faster, day 5 versus 15.

Comments on this clonotype: Its antigen remains unknown.

Germline V gene lookup returns CDR1 MNHNS and CDR2 SASEGT. The J segment lost 4 bases and the V segment lost 6 bases, leaving 5 bases of the junction unmatched. This CDR3 spans 13 amino acids. TCRdb fed the 5' RACE reads into MiXCR, producing one record per CDR3 protein. The data contain some 240,000 distinct CDR3 sequences, over 3% of them singletons. The V and J genes are TRBV6-1 and TRBJ1-2, with 7 bases that match TRBD1. Sequencing was performed on PBMCs, taken 15 days after the yellow fever booster vaccination. This clonotype originated in a man younger than 35 who received the YFV17D yellow fever vaccine. The CDR3 protein is CASRLGQIYGYTF. The CDR3 bases are TGTGCCAGCAGGCTGGGACAGATCTATGGCTACACCTTC.